Shown below are 29 T cell receptor beta chains from a single sample sequenced in a study of cytomegalovirus exposure and HLA in healthy donors. Primers for the PCR totalled 60 Vbeta and 13 Jbeta. The method was immunoSEQ multiplex PCR; TCRdb's version includes in-frame clones alone and lacks a portion of them. The repertoire includes some 52,000 clones, 65% to 80% of them detected once, and about 9.3% sits in the top ten. Sequencing used PBMCs. These receptors originate from a woman between 45 and 65 years old in good health and CMV-seronegative.

This chain connects TRBV6-1 to TRBJ2-1, with D maybe TRBD1 (6 bases). The CDR3 runs 15 residues. V gave up 3 bases and J gave up 5 bases, with 14 bases separating them. CDR1 MNHNS and CDR2 SASEGT come from the germline V gene. CDR3 protein: CASSEVQGPHNEQFF. CDR3 nucleotides: TGTGCCAGCAGTGAGGTACAGGGTCCGCACAATGAGCAGTTCTTC.

V is TRBV6-5 and J is TRBJ2-7, with 7 nucleotides matching TRBD1. This CDR3 spans 15 amino acids. Per the germline V gene, CDR1 is MNHEY and CDR2 is SVGAGI. The V gene end was trimmed by 0 bases and the J gene end by 5 bases; junction bases not matched to a gene: 7. CDR3 residues: CASSYSRGGRHEQYF. Written as DNA, the CDR3 is TGTGCCAGCAGTTACTCAAGAGGGGGCCGCCACGAGCAGTACTTC.

The chain recombines TRBV27 with TRBJ1-5; 11 bases are a match to TRBD1. CDR1 and CDR2 (germline): MNHEY, SMNVEV (reference sequence). The CDR3 consists of 16 residues. The trim removed 0 bases at V and 5 bases at J, leaving 3 bases unmatched. The CDR3 sequence: CASSLSWDRGDQPQHF. CDR3 coding DNA: TGTGCCAGCAGTTTATCTTGGGACAGGGGGGATCAGCCCCAGCATTTT.

V usage is TRBV2 and J usage is TRBJ1-5; D gene ambiguous. The CDR3 sequence is 18 residues long. Trimming took off 3 bases at V and 0 bases at J, with 18 bases between the two ends. Per the germline V gene, CDR1 is SNHLY and CDR2 is FYNNEI. CDR3 coding DNA: TGTGCCAGCAGTGAGCTCCCCTGGGAGAATGATAGCAATCAGCCCCAGCATTTT. Translated: CASSELPWENDSNQPQHF. Full variable domain (outside the CDR3, taken from reference TRBV2 and TRBJ1-5): EPEVTQTPSHQVTQMGQEVILRCVPISNHLYFYWYRQILGQKVEFLVSFYNNEISEKSEIFDDQFSVERPDGSNFTLKIRSTKLEDSAMYFCASSELPWENDSNQPQHFGDGTRLSIL.

Points on this clone: The conserved closing phenylalanine or tryptophan is absent in this CDR3, likely reflecting a read error. The V call is TRBV19, the J call TRBJ1-6; a weak D match, TRBD1 (6 bases). CDR1 is LNHDA and CDR2 is SQIVND in the germline V gene (reference sequence). The CDR3 has 12 residues. The V end was cut by 6 bases, the J end by 7 bases, with 7 bases between. The CDR3 DNA is TGTGCCAGTAGCACAGGGAATTCACCCCTCCACGTT. This encodes CASSTGNSPLHV.

V and J are TRBV9 and TRBJ2-7; 9 nucleotides match TRBD1. CDR1 is SGDLS and CDR2 is YYNGEE in the germline V gene. The V and J ends lost 0 bases and 2 bases, in that order; junction bases with no gene match: 9. The CDR3 is 17 amino acids. DNA for the CDR3: TGTGCCAGCAGCGTAGGATTGGGGACAGGGATTCCCTACGAGCAGTACTTC. Translating gives CASSVGLGTGIPYEQYF. Variable domain in full (rest from reference TRBV9 and TRBJ2-7): DSGVTQTPKHLITATGQRVTLRCSPRSGDLSVYWYQQSLDQGLQFLIQYYNGEERAKGNILERFSAQQFPDLHSELNLSSLELGDSALYFCASSVGLGTGIPYEQYFGPGTRLTVT.

The rearrangement joins TRBV5-4 to TRBJ2-7; maybe TRBD1 (6 bases). Per the germline V gene, CDR1 is SGHNT and CDR2 is YYREEE (reference sequence). This CDR3 has 14 amino acids. The germline V and J ends were trimmed by 4 bases and 3 bases, with 14 bases remaining between them. CDR3 bases: TGTGCCAGCAGCAAGGACGACAGGATCTACGAGCAGTACTTC. As protein: CASSKDDRIYEQYF. Full variable domain (missing parts from reference TRBV5-4 and TRBJ2-7): ETGVTQSPTHLIKTRGQQVTLRCSSQSGHNTVSWYQQALGQGPQFIFQYYREEENGRGNFPPRFSGLQFPNYSSELNVNALELDDSALYLCASSKDDRIYEQYFGPGTRLTVT.

A single count supports this clone. This chain joins TRBV29-1 and TRBJ2-3, with TRBD2 identical over 9 bases. The CDR3 contains 15 residues. Germline assignment: CDR1 SQVTM and CDR2 ANQGSEA. J was trimmed by 0 bases and V by 5 bases; bases with no gene match: 6. The DNA of the CDR3 is TGCAGCGTTTCCGCTAGCGGGGTTAGCACAGATACGCAGTATTTT. It encodes CSVSASGVSTDTQYF.

The chain has TRBV14 and TRBJ2-1, with a tentative D call TRBD1 (5 bases). The CDR3 totals 14 residues. Trimming took 1 base from V and 6 from J, leaving 10 bases between them. Per the germline V gene, CDR1 is SGHDN and CDR2 is FVKESK. The CDR3: CASSQAPGRNEQFF. The CDR3 DNA reads TGTGCCAGCAGCCAAGCCCCAGGGCGCAATGAGCAGTTCTTC.

V usage is TRBV28 and J usage is TRBJ2-7, with D perhaps matching TRBD1 (5 bases). The V gene lost 6 bases and the J gene lost 3 bases, with 15 bases spanning the gap. The CDR3 has 14 residues. The germline CDR1 and CDR2 sequences are MDHEN and SYDVKM. The CDR3 DNA reads as TGTGCCAGCAGCCTCGAGGACACCCTCTACGAGCAGTACTTC. Encoded protein: CASSLEDTLYEQYF. The full variable domain, with the rest looked up from reference TRBV28 and TRBJ2-7, is DVKVTQSSRYLVKRTGEKVFLECVQDMDHENMFWYRQDPGLGLRLIYFSYDVKMKEKGDIPEGYSVSREKKERFSLILESASTNQTSMYLCASSLEDTLYEQYFGPGTRLTVT.

The chain carries TRBV27 and TRBJ2-3, with D maybe TRBD2 (7 bases). This CDR3 region has 13 residues. Germline CDR1 and CDR2: MNHEY and SMNVEV (reference sequence). Trimming removed 4 bases from V and 4 bases from J, with 9 bases in between. CDR3 amino acids: CASSSGGPDTQYF. CDR3 nucleotides: TGTGCCAGCAGTTCCGGGGGGCCAGATACGCAGTATTTT.

The rearrangement uses TRBV2 and TRBJ2-1; TRBD2 matches at 9 bases. V lost 7 bases and J lost 16; bases outside the gene matches: 11. CDR1 and CDR2 (germline): SNHLY, FYNNEI. This CDR3 comprises 12 residues. CDR3 sequence (DNA): TGTGCCAGCACCTTAAGGGGGGGACTAGCCTTCTTC. Translation gives CASTLRGGLAFF.

The chain carries TRBV7-9 and TRBJ1-5; TRBD1 matches 8 bases. CDR1 is SEHNR and CDR2 is FQNEAQ in the germline V gene (reference sequence). Trimming removed 5 bases from V and 4 bases from J; junction bases left unmatched: 7. This CDR3 spans 15 amino acids. The CDR3 sequence: CASSPTGDRNQPQHF. Written as DNA, the CDR3 is TGTGCCAGCAGCCCGACAGGGGACCGTAATCAGCCCCAGCATTTT.

This chain connects TRBV4-2 to TRBJ2-2; a weak D match, TRBD2 (7 bases). Germline values: CDR1 LGHNA, CDR2 YNFKEQ. V was trimmed by 1 base and J by 4 bases, leaving 13 bases between them. This CDR3 contains 16 residues. The CDR3 reads CASSQGAGAGTGELFF. The CDR3 bases are TGTGCCAGCAGCCAAGGTGCGGGGGCCGGCACCGGGGAGCTGTTTTTT.

This chain links TRBV25-1 with TRBJ2-2; TRBD1 matches 11 bases. Trimming cost V 1 base and J 6 bases; bases outside gene matches: 4. The germline V gene encodes CDR1 MGHDK and CDR2 SYGVNS. There are 16 residues in the CDR3. The CDR3 is CASSESGDRGAGELFF. The CDR3 coding sequence is TGTGCCAGCAGTGAATCCGGGGACAGGGGGGCCGGGGAGCTGTTTTTT.

The chain couples TRBV2 to TRBJ2-7; D possibly corresponds to TRBD2 (5 bases). With 1 base removed from V and 0 bases from J, the gap between germline ends came to 13 bases. The CDR3 totals 16 residues. Per the germline V gene, CDR1 is SNHLY and CDR2 is FYNNEI. CDR3 bases: TGTGCCAGCAGTGAAGGGACTCCAAGGGCCTCCTACGAGCAGTACTTC. Translating it yields CASSEGTPRASYEQYF.

The rearrangement joins TRBV11-2 to TRBJ2-5; D ambiguous. The CDR3 loop spans 14 amino acids. Trimming cost V 4 bases and J 2 bases, with 11 bases left between them. Looked up from germline, CDR1 is SGHAT and CDR2 is FQNNGV. This chain's CDR3 is CASSYQNPQETQYF. CDR3 bases: TGTGCCAGCAGCTACCAGAATCCACAAGAGACCCAGTACTTC.

The chain is built from TRBV10-1 and TRBJ1-1; TRBD1 is a possible D gene (5 bases). The V end was cut by 5 bases, the J end by 1 base, with 11 bases between. Germline CDR1 is WNHNN and CDR2 is SYGVQD (reference sequence). The CDR3 length is 14 residues. CDR3 region: CASSPDSTNTEAFF. CDR3 nucleotides: TGCGCCAGCAGTCCAGACAGCACGAACACTGAAGCTTTCTTT.

This clone was picked up one time. V gene TRBV2 combines with J gene TRBJ2-3; D might be TRBD2 (6 bases). The CDR3 is made up of 14 amino acids. Trimming took 10 bases from V and 3 from J, leaving 17 bases between them. CDR1 is SNHLY and CDR2 is FYNNEI in the germline V gene. CDR3 coding DNA: TGTGCCACCAAAGGGGTCAGCGGGACAGATACGCAGTATTTT. Translation gives CATKGVSGTDTQYF.

This clone was observed a few times. The chain uses TRBV2 and TRBJ1-1; the D gene is possibly TRBD1 (6 bases). Germline V lookup: CDR1 SNHLY, CDR2 FYNNEI. V was clipped by 5 bases and J by 4 bases, with 11 bases between them. There are 13 residues in the CDR3. This chain's CDR3 is CASSRRGGTEAFF. The CDR3 region has the DNA TGTGCCAGCAGTAGAAGGGGGGGCACTGAAGCTTTCTTT.

In its sample, this clone was seen a few times. The chain links TRBV10-2 to TRBJ2-7; 8 bases are shared with TRBD1. CDR1 is WSHSY and CDR2 is SAAADI in the germline V gene. The CDR3 is 13 residues long. Losses at the gene ends were 6 bases for V and 2 bases for J; bases not matched to a gene: 3. CDR3 sequence (DNA): TGCGCCAGCAGCGGACAGGGTCCCTACGAGCAGTACTTC. It yields the protein CASSGQGPYEQYF.

This clone showed up just a few times. V usage is TRBV4-3 and J usage is TRBJ1-5; D gene unclear. The CDR3 has 15 residues. Germline V lookup: CDR1 LGHNA, CDR2 YSLEER. Trimming removed 1 base from V and 1 base from J, with 8 bases in between. CDR3 in amino acids: CASSQVVSSNQPQHF. The CDR3 DNA reads as TGCGCCAGCAGCCAAGTAGTGTCAAGCAATCAGCCCCAGCATTTT.

The chain has TRBV6-6 and TRBJ2-7, with D tentatively TRBD1 (6 bases). The germline CDR1 and CDR2 sequences are MNHNY and SVGAGI (reference sequence). Trimming removed 7 bases from V and 7 bases from J, with 14 bases in between. The CDR3 contains 12 residues. CDR3 amino acids: CASMKGEGEQYF. The CDR3 DNA follows: TGTGCCAGCATGAAGGGGGAAGGGGAGCAGTACTTC.

This clone came up a few times. This chain links TRBV4-2 with TRBJ2-3; the match to TRBD2 covers 10 bases. Germline loops: CDR1 LGHNA, CDR2 YNFKEQ. The CDR3 is 17 residues long. J gave up 5 bases and V 1 base, and 9 bases lay outside the gene matches. CDR3 loop: CASSQAASGGAEDTQYF. The CDR3 bases are TGTGCCAGCAGCCAAGCGGCCAGCGGGGGGGCCGAAGATACGCAGTATTTT.

The chain recombines TRBV27 with TRBJ2-7; possibly TRBD2 for D (6 bases). Germline lookup yields CDR1 MNHEY and CDR2 SMNVEV (reference sequence). The CDR3 is 15 residues long. With 3 bases removed from V and 4 bases from J, the gap between germline ends came to 16 bases. The CDR3 loop is CASSFGWGEVYEQYF. The CDR3, as DNA: TGTGCCAGCAGTTTTGGTTGGGGGGAGGTATACGAGCAGTACTTC.

This chain links TRBV6-5 with TRBJ1-5; D is unresolved. From germline, CDR1 is MNHEY and CDR2 SVGAGI. V was cut by 2 bases and J by 4 bases, with 9 bases left in between. This CDR3 has 14 amino acids. DNA of the CDR3: TGTGCCAGCAGTTACGTGGGCTTTAATCAGCCCCAGCATTTT. It translates to CASSYVGFNQPQHF.

J is TRBJ1-2 and V is TRBV6-1, with TRBD1 identical over 8 bases. The V gene end was trimmed by 5 bases and the J gene end by 4 bases; junction bases not matched to a gene: 6. Germline V gene sequence: CDR1 MNHNS, CDR2 SASEGT. This CDR3 contains 14 residues. The CDR3 sequence is CASSRTGRTYGYTF. The CDR3 bases are TGTGCCAGCAGTCGGACAGGGAGGACCTATGGCTACACCTTC.

V and J are TRBV19 and TRBJ1-6; 8 positions match TRBD1. Germline-derived CDR1 and CDR2 are LNHDA and SQIVND (reference sequence). V gave up 1 base and J gave up 7 bases; unmatched junction bases: 12. The CDR3 is made up of 18 amino acids. Written as DNA, the CDR3 is TGTGCCAGTAGTATAGGCAGTCCTCGGACAGGGTCGAATTCACCCCTCCACTTT. Translating it yields CASSIGSPRTGSNSPLHF.

The chain carries TRBV7-2 and TRBJ2-7; 8 bases are a match to TRBD1. The V gene end was trimmed by 2 bases and the J gene end by 0 bases; junction bases not matched to a gene: 3. The V gene's germline CDR1 is SGHTA and CDR2 FQGNSA. This CDR3 comprises 15 residues. Here the CDR3 DNA reads TGTGCCAGCAGCTTACAGGGGGCCAGCTCCTACGAGCAGTACTTC. Encoded protein: CASSLQGASSYEQYF.